These 25 T cell receptor beta chains came from one sample sequenced in a study of T cells in Graves' hyperthyroidism and ophthalmopathy. It was RNA transcripts that yielded the amplified TCR beta CDR3 regions. Using the HTBI primer set, a first-round RT-PCR was run on the TCR CDR3. One entry per CDR3 protein, called by TCRdb with MiXCR from the multiplex PCR reads. The repertoire holds 250,000 to 300,000 distinct CDR3 sequences, about an eighth seen once, with 7.8% in the top ten. Input material: blood. The receptors stem from a woman aged 25 to 39 with Graves' hyperthyroidism that later progressed to Graves' ophthalmopathy.

This clonotype was recorded many times. The rearrangement links TRBV20-1 to TRBJ2-7; perhaps TRBD2 as D (6 bases). The CDR3 consists of 11 residues. V was clipped by 5 bases and J by 6 bases, with 11 bases between them. Germline V gives CDR1 DFQATT, CDR2 SNEGSKA (reference sequence). The CDR3 DNA reads as TGCAGTGCTCGAGGAGGGGTCGAGCAGTACTTC. Protein product: CSARGGVEQYF.

This clonotype occurred many times. The chain carries TRBV6-1 and TRBJ1-5, with D possibly being TRBD1 (5 bases). V lost 5 bases, J lost 9 bases, and 17 bases lay in between. The CDR3 has 14 residues. Per germline, CDR1 MNHNS and CDR2 SASEGT. The chain's CDR3 is CASSSGIREWPQHF. The CDR3 DNA follows: TGTGCCAGCAGTTCGGGGATCAGGGAATGGCCCCAGCATTTT.

The chain employs TRBV13 and TRBJ2-6; TRBD2 agrees at 11 bases. The V and J ends lost 4 bases and 0 bases, in that order; junction bases with no gene match: 11. Germline loops: CDR1 PRHDT, CDR2 FYEKMQ (reference sequence). This CDR3 is 20 amino acids long. As DNA, the CDR3 is TGTGCCAGCAGCTACCGCGCCGGGACTAGCGGTCTCTCTGGGGCCAACGTCCTGACTTTC. Its translation: CASSYRAGTSGLSGANVLTF.

The table lists this clonotype with many counts. This chain links TRBV7-9 with TRBJ2-5; a weak D match, TRBD2 (6 bases). Germline V gives CDR1 SEHNR, CDR2 FQNEAQ (reference sequence). The CDR3 loop spans 14 amino acids. Trimming left V 0 bases short and J 7 bases short, with 12 bases between. The chain's CDR3 is CASSLATSSGTQYF. The CDR3 coding sequence is TGTGCCAGCAGCTTAGCAACTAGCTCCGGGACCCAGTACTTC.

The chain combines TRBV7-9 with TRBJ2-3; 16 nucleotides match TRBD2. V was pared by 5 bases and J by 2 bases, with 4 bases of the junction left unmatched. CDR1 and CDR2 from the germline V gene are SEHNR and FQNEAQ (reference sequence). The CDR3 runs to 17 residues. The CDR3 spells CASSGTSGGAATDTQYF. CDR3 in DNA: TGTGCCAGCAGCGGGACTAGCGGGGGGGCCGCCACAGATACGCAGTATTTT.

This clonotype has a count of ten or more. CDR3 sequence: CSAKTLAGTDTQYF. CDR3 in DNA: TGCAGTGCTAAAACACTAGCGGGAACAGATACGCAGTATTTT. V gene TRBV20-1 combines with J gene TRBJ2-3; TRBD2 aligns across 10 bases. This CDR3 has 14 amino acids. Germline values: CDR1 DFQATT, CDR2 SNEGSKA (reference sequence). J gave up 3 bases and V 4 bases, and 4 bases lay outside the gene matches.

A note on this clonotype: Just one base apart from a much larger clone, this may be a read error. This chain uses TRBV13 with TRBJ2-2; D remains unclear. The CDR3 is made up of 14 amino acids. Germline loops: CDR1 PRHDT, CDR2 FYEKMQ (reference sequence). V was clipped by 3 bases and J by 0 bases, with 5 bases between them. The CDR3 reads CASSLDSNTGELFF. For the CDR3, the DNA is TGTGCCAGCAGCTTGGATTCGAACACCGGGGAGCTGTTTTTT. Supplemented by reference TRBV13 and TRBJ2-2, the full variable domain reads AAGVIQSPRHLIKEKRETATLKCYPIPRHDTVYWYQQGPGQDPQFLISFYEKMQSDKGSIPDRFSAQQFSDYHSELNMSSLELGDSALYFCASSLDSNTGELFFGEGSRLTVL.

This clonotype occurred many times. CDR3 sequence (DNA): TGTGCCAGCAGCGAAAGACTAGCGGGAAAAATCAACAATGAGCAGTTCTTC. Translating gives CASSERLAGKINNEQFF. The chain carries TRBV6-1 and TRBJ2-1; 11 bases fit TRBD2. This CDR3 is 17 amino acids long. The germline V gene has CDR1 MNHNS and CDR2 SASEGT. V dropped 6 bases and J dropped 5; count of bases not matched to a gene: 12.

The rearrangement links TRBV5-6 to TRBJ2-5; 10 positions match TRBD2. There are 18 residues in the CDR3. CDR1 and CDR2 from the germline V gene are SGHDT and YYEEEE. V was clipped by 4 bases and J by 2 bases; unmatched bases: 14. CDR3 sequence reads: CASSTVGLAGGMQETQYF. Written as DNA, the CDR3 is TGTGCCAGCAGCACGGTCGGGTTAGCGGGAGGTATGCAAGAGACCCAGTACTTC.

This clonotype was detected ten times or more. V and J are TRBV30 and TRBJ2-5; weak D call: TRBD1 (6 bases). CDR3 length: 12 residues. Trimming removed 4 bases at V and 4 bases at J, with 10 bases between. CDR1 is GTSNPN and CDR2 is SVGIG in the germline V gene (reference sequence). The CDR3 protein is CAWMGTIETQYF. The CDR3 DNA reads TGTGCCTGGATGGGGACAATAGAGACCCAGTACTTC.

This clonotype occurred many times. This chain connects TRBV28 to TRBJ1-1, with D possibly TRBD1 on 5 matching bases. Germline V gene sequence: CDR1 MDHEN, CDR2 SYDVKM. This CDR3 has 13 amino acids. Trimming took 2 bases from V and 11 from J, leaving 15 bases between them. The CDR3: CASSLRDLGRAFF. The CDR3 nucleotides are TGTGCCAGCAGTTTACGGGACCTCGGGCGGGCTTTCTTT.

This clonotype has a count of ten or more. This rearrangement joins TRBV6-6 to TRBJ2-3, with a tentative D call TRBD1 (6 bases). V dropped 0 bases and J dropped 6 bases, with 13 bases sitting between them. This CDR3 region has 15 residues. Germline lookup yields CDR1 MNHNY and CDR2 SVGAGI (reference sequence). CDR3: CASSYSWDTSDTQYF. Here the CDR3 DNA reads TGTGCCAGCAGTTACTCTTGGGACACCTCGGATACGCAGTATTTT.

This clonotype was detected many times. The CDR3 reads CASSTWGAGETQYF. The CDR3, as DNA: TGTGCCAGCAGTACCTGGGGGGCGGGGGAGACCCAGTACTTC. The V and J genes are TRBV6-2 or TRBV6-3 and TRBJ2-5; D tentatively fits TRBD1 or TRBD2 (6 bases each). There are 14 residues in the CDR3. The germline V gene has CDR1 MNHEY and CDR2 SVGEGT. V dropped 5 bases and J dropped 5 bases, with 15 bases sitting between them.

This clonotype was counted a few times. The chain recombines TRBV4-2 with TRBJ2-2, with 7 bases matching TRBD2. Germline V lookup: CDR1 LGHNA, CDR2 YNFKEQ. CDR3 length: 14 residues. The ends lost 3 bases at V and 6 bases at J; junction bases unmatched: 4. The CDR3 spells CASSQVGGAGELFF. The DNA for the CDR3 is TGTGCCAGCAGCCAGGTGGGGGGGGCCGGGGAGCTGTTTTTT.

This clonotype was observed many times. The V gene is TRBV2, the J gene TRBJ2-4; D might be TRBD1 (6 bases). The CDR3 spans 15 residues. The germline V and J ends were trimmed by 4 bases and 3 bases, with 13 bases remaining between them. The germline V gene encodes CDR1 SNHLY and CDR2 FYNNEI. Written as DNA, the CDR3 is TGTGCCAGCAGTGGTCTAGAGGGGGTCAAAAACATTCAGTACTTC. It specifies CASSGLEGVKNIQYF.

The V and J genes are TRBV6-2 or TRBV6-3 and TRBJ2-5, with 15 bases lining up with TRBD2. Per the germline V gene, CDR1 is MNHEY and CDR2 is SVGEGT. CDR3 size: 20 residues. The V gene end was trimmed by 1 base and the J gene end by 1 base; junction bases not matched to a gene: 10. CDR3 amino acids: CASSYWGLAGGHMGQETQYF. The DNA of the CDR3 is TGTGCCAGCAGTTACTGGGGACTAGCGGGAGGCCATATGGGCCAAGAGACCCAGTACTTC.

This clonotype has ten or more counts. This chain uses TRBV7-8 with TRBJ2-1, with TRBD1 matching over 8 bases. The CDR3 runs 15 residues. Germline assignment: CDR1 SGHVS and CDR2 FQNEAQ. With 7 bases clipped from V and 4 bases from J, the junction kept 9 bases outside the gene matches. The CDR3 DNA reads TGTGCCAGCATCCCCCAGGGGGCAACGTACAATGAGCAGTTCTTC. This sequence encodes CASIPQGATYNEQFF.

A word on this clonotype: The germline gene is not matched at one end of the junction; a read error may be the cause. In nucleotides, the CDR3 is TGTGCCATCAGTACGACAGAGATCTCCTACAATGAGCATTTCTTC. This sequence encodes CAISTTEISYNEHFF. J is TRBJ2-1 and V is TRBV7-9; TRBD1 might be the D (5 bases). Germline CDR1 is SEHNR and CDR2 is FQNEAQ (reference sequence). This CDR3 has 15 residues.

Ten or more counts support this clonotype. The chain links TRBV6-6 to TRBJ2-2; TRBD2 matches at 7 bases. The CDR3 has 16 amino acids. V dropped 1 base and J dropped 1; count of bases not matched to a gene: 3. CDR1 and CDR2 from the germline V gene are MNHNY and SVGAGI (reference sequence). CDR3 DNA: TGTGCCAGCAGTTACTGGGCTAGCGGGAACACCGGGGAGCTGTTTTTT. It specifies CASSYWASGNTGELFF.

In its sample, this clonotype was seen many times. The chain joins TRBV6-1 to TRBJ2-7; D perhaps matches TRBD2 (6 bases). V lost 5 bases, J lost 1 base, and 15 bases lay in between. CDR1 is MNHNS and CDR2 is SASEGT in the germline V gene. The CDR3 consists of 15 residues. The chain's CDR3 is CASSYGVGGSYEQYF. CDR3 nucleotide sequence: TGTGCCAGCAGTTACGGGGTGGGAGGTTCCTACGAGCAGTACTTC.

Many counts were recorded for this clonotype. The chain carries TRBV11-3 and TRBJ2-1; D is perhaps TRBD1 (6 bases). CDR3 length equals 15 residues. Germline V gene data show CDR1 as SGHNT and CDR2 as YENEEA. The V gene lost 5 bases and the J gene lost 9 bases, with 20 bases spanning the gap. CDR3 loop: CASSPSEGVGAEQFF. Here the CDR3 DNA reads TGTGCCAGCAGCCCTAGTGAGGGGGTGGGGGCTGAGCAGTTCTTC. Complete variable domain (other parts from reference TRBV11-3 and TRBJ2-1): EAGVVQSPRYKIIEKKQPVAFWCNPISGHNTLYWYLQNLGQGPELLIRYENEEAVDDSQLPKDRFSAERLKGVDSTLKIQPAELGDSAVYLCASSPSEGVGAEQFFGPGTRLTVL.

This clonotype was counted at least ten times. V usage is TRBV20-1 and J usage is TRBJ2-7; the D call may be TRBD1 or TRBD2 (5 bases each). Trimming took 3 bases from V and 5 from J, leaving 14 bases between them. CDR1 and CDR2 from the germline V gene are DFQATT and SNEGSKA (reference sequence). CDR3 size: 13 residues. The CDR3 sequence is CSARGERVHEQYF. The CDR3 DNA reads as TGCAGTGCTAGGGGGGAGAGGGTCCACGAGCAGTACTTC.

This clonotype has a handful of counts. The chain is built from TRBV7-2 and TRBJ2-5; maybe TRBD1 (6 bases). CDR1 and CDR2 from the germline V gene are SGHTA and FQGNSA. Trimming stripped 5 bases from V and 5 bases from J, with 21 bases between. The CDR3 runs to 16 residues. The CDR3: CASSPSWTGRGETQYF. CDR3 nucleotides: TGTGCCAGCAGCCCAAGTTGGACGGGAAGGGGGGAGACCCAGTACTTC.

This clonotype was seen ten or more times. J is TRBJ1-6 and V is TRBV20-1; D is unresolved. CDR1 is DFQATT and CDR2 is SNEGSKA in the germline V gene (reference sequence). The CDR3 runs 14 residues. V was shortened by 0 bases and J by 7 bases, with 10 bases between the two germline ends. CDR3 residues: CSARDSGLNSPLHF. CDR3 in DNA: TGCAGTGCTAGAGATAGTGGCTTGAATTCACCCCTCCACTTT.

This clonotype was detected only a few times. The gene calls are TRBV6-2 or TRBV6-3 and TRBJ2-1; 9 nucleotides line up with TRBD2. The V and J ends lost 1 base and 12 bases, in that order; junction bases with no gene match: 7. Per germline, CDR1 MNHEY and CDR2 SVGEGT. This CDR3 has 14 residues. DNA of the CDR3: TGTGCCAGCAGTTACTTCACTAGCGGGCGGGGGCAGTTCTTC. This sequence encodes CASSYFTSGRGQFF.